Below, one T cell receptor (beta chain) is given with its context. Its antigen is unknown. The record originates from a study of OX40 agonist ivuxolimab in advanced cancers. Broader study findings: The investigators did not determine what antigen specificity the expanded peripheral T cells had.

The CDR3 has 17 residues. Germline V CDR1 and CDR2: SGHRS, YFSETQ. Trimming shortened V by 0 bases and J by 6 bases, and 20 bases separated the two germline ends. Clones were sequenced by immunoSEQ multiplex PCR, and TCRdb holds only the in-frame ones, with some missing. The sample has approximately 58,000 clones; about 86% are singletons. The specimen comprised CD4+ or CD8+ T cells sorted from blood, sampled in a trial of the OX40 agonist ivuxolimab. V is TRBV5-1 and J is TRBJ2-3; D possibly corresponds to TRBD2 (7 bases). This sequence was found in an adult with an advanced solid tumor such as melanoma, head and neck, liver or kidney cancer. The CDR3 spells CASSLVGGAHAGDTQYF. The CDR3 region has the DNA TGCGCCAGCAGCTTGGTGGGGGGGGCCCACGCCGGGGATACGCAGTATTTT.